This entry lists 7 T cell receptor beta chains sequenced from one sample in a study of human T cells and chemical hapten exposure (dated by TCRdb to the early 2020s). The time point label on this specimen signifies: patch test 1, 2 weeks after DPC sensitization. Sample treatment or condition, as interpreted from the label and publication: therapeutic diphenylcyclopropenone sensitization with weekly scalp DPC. The library was generated by RACE. Sequencing was performed on a NextSeq 500. TCRdb handled the public reads itself, with Q25 trimming in fastp and clone calling in MiXCR, and kept productive beta chains. Records with the same CDR3 protein are collapsed into one entry carrying the most frequent genes and DNA. The sample table lists some 350,000 distinct CDR3 sequences, approximately 6.3% of them with a count of one. The ten largest clonotypes hold about 8% of the sample. This sample comprised whole blood, obtained in connection with sensitization to the hapten diphenylcyclopropenone (DPC). These receptors originate from a young woman with alopecia areata. Some clones in this sample may be carry-over from other donors' samples.

The V and J genes are TRBV11-2 and TRBJ2-1; either TRBD1 or TRBD2 may supply D (5 bases each). V dropped 2 bases and J dropped 8 bases, with 16 bases sitting between them. The germline V gene has CDR1 SGHAT and CDR2 FQNNGV. The CDR3 contains 15 residues. DNA for the CDR3: TGTGCCAGCAGCTTACCCGGGACCCCCCTAGATGAGCAGTTCTTC. Residues: CASSLPGTPLDEQFF.

This clonotype was seen repeatedly, ten times or more. V gene TRBV12-3 or TRBV12-4 combines with J gene TRBJ1-6; D remains ambiguous. The CDR3 consists of 16 residues. V lost 1 base, J lost 10 bases, and 17 bases lay in between. The CDR3 here is CASSLGRPRRRSPLHF. The CDR3 DNA sequence: TGTGCCAGCAGTTTAGGTCGACCCAGAAGGAGGTCACCCCTCCACTTT.

This clonotype was seen only a few times. The chain has TRBV15 and TRBJ1-2, with 9 bases aligning to TRBD1. Germline CDR1 LNHNV, CDR2 YYDKDF (reference sequence). V was clipped by 2 bases and J by 5 bases; unmatched bases: 3. This CDR3 is built from 14 residues. The chain's CDR3 is CATSRRTGDYGYTF. CDR3 DNA: TGTGCCACCAGCAGACGGACAGGGGATTATGGCTACACCTTC.

This clonotype was recorded once. The DNA of the CDR3 is TGTGCCAGCAGACGGACGGGGCGAACCGTCTCCTACGAGCAGTACTTC. Its translation: CASRRTGRTVSYEQYF. The rearrangement uses TRBV28 and TRBJ2-7; D is perhaps TRBD1 or TRBD2 (5 bases each). The CDR3 totals 16 residues. The germline V and J ends were trimmed by 6 bases and 0 bases, with 18 bases remaining between them. Germline-derived CDR1 and CDR2 are MDHEN and SYDVKM.

The chain couples TRBV11-1 to TRBJ2-5, with D uncertain. Trimming removed 7 bases at V and 4 bases at J, with 16 bases between. The CDR3 length is 14 residues. In germline, CDR1 is SGHAT, CDR2 FQDESV (reference sequence). The CDR3 sequence is CASNLTHVTETQYF. The DNA for the CDR3 is TGTGCCAGCAACTTGACTCATGTCACAGAGACCCAGTACTTC.

At least ten counts were recorded for this clonotype. The J gene is TRBJ2-3, the V gene TRBV4-2; 13 bases are a match to TRBD2. The CDR3 is made up of 16 amino acids. V shed 1 base, J shed 5 bases, and the junction held 3 bases outside the gene matches. The germline CDR1 and CDR2 sequences are LGHNA and YNFKEQ. The DNA for the CDR3 is TGTGCCAGCAGCCAAGGCACTAGCGGGGGGGTAGATACGCAGTATTTT. This encodes CASSQGTSGGVDTQYF.

This chain uses TRBV28 with TRBJ2-5; D possibly corresponds to TRBD2 (7 bases). Germline assignment: CDR1 MDHEN and CDR2 SYDVKM. Trimming took off 6 bases at V and 5 bases at J, with 19 bases between the two ends. The CDR3 runs to 15 residues. CDR3: CASSPPRGARETQYF. The CDR3 DNA reads TGTGCCAGCAGCCCCCCCCGGGGGGCGCGTGAGACCCAGTACTTC. The whole variable domain, filled in from reference TRBV28 and TRBJ2-5, reads DVKVTQSSRYLVKRTGEKVFLECVQDMDHENMFWYRQDPGLGLRLIYFSYDVKMKEKGDIPEGYSVSREKKERFSLILESASTNQTSMYLCASSPPRGARETQYFGPGTRLLVL.